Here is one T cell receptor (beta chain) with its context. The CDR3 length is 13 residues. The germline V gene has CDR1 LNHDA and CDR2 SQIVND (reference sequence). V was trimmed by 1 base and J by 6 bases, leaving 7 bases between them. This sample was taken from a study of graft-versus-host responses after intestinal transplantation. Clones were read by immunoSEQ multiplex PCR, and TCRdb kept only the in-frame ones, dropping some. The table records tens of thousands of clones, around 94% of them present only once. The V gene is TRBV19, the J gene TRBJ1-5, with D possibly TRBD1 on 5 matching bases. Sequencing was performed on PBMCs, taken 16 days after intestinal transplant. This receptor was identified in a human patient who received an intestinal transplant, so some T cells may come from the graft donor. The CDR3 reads CASSIGGSQPQHF. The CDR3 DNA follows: TGTGCCAGTAGTATAGGGGGCAGTCAGCCCCAGCATTTT.